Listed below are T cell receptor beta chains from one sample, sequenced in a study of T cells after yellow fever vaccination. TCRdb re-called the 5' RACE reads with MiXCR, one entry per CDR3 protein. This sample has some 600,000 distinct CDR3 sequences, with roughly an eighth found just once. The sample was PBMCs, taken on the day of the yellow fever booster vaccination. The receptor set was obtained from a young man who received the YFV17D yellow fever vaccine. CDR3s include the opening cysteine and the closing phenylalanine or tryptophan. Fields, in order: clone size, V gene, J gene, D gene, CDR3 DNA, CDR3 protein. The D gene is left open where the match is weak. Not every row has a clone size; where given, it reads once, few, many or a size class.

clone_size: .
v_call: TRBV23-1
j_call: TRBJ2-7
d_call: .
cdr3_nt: TGCGCCAGCAGTCAATACCTGGACGGGACCTACGAGCAGTACTTC
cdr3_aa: CASSQYLDGTYEQYF

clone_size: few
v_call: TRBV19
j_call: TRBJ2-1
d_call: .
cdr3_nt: TGTGCCAGTAGCAAGACCGGGACCTCCCCCTACAATGAGCAGTTCTTC
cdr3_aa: CASSKTGTSPYNEQFF

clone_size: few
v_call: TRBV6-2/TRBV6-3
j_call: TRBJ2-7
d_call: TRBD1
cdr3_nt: TGTGCCAGCAGACCCCGACAGGGATTCTACGAGCAGTACTTC
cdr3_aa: CASRPRQGFYEQYF

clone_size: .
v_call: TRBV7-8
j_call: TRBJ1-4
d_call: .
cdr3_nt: TGTGCCAGCAGCGGGACTCGCCTCGGGGAACGGGGTGAAAAACTGTTTTTT
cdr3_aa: CASSGTRLGERGEKLFF

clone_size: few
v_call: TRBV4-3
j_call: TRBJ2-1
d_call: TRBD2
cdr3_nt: TGCGCCAGCAGCCAAGGGTTTCGGACTAGCGGGAGTAATGAGCAGTTCTTC
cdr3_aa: CASSQGFRTSGSNEQFF

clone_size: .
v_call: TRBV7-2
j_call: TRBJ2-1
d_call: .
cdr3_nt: TGTGCCAGCACCTCAGCGGCAAAGCAGTTCTTC
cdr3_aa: CASTSAAKQFF

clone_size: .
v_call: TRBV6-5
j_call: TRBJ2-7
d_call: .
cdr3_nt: TGTGCCAGCAGTCAGTCGACAGGAACCTACGAGCAGTACTTC
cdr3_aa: CASSQSTGTYEQYF

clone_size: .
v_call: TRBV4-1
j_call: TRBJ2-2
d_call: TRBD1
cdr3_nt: TGCGCCAGCAGCCTAGAAGTGAAGACAGGGGGCGGCGGCCTTAATACCGGGGAGCTGTTTTTT
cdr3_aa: CASSLEVKTGGGGLNTGELFF

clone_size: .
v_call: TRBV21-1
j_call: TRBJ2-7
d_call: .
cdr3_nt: TGTGCCAGCAGCAACCGGGCGGCAGACAGCTCCTACGAGCAGTACTTC
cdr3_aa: CASSNRAADSSYEQYF

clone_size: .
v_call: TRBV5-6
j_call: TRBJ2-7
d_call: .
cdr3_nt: TGTGCCAGCAGCTTTGCGCGGGACGAGCAGTACTTC
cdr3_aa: CASSFARDEQYF

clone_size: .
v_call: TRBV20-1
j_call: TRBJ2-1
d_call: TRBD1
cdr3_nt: TGCAGTGCTGAATCCGGGACAGTGACCTACAATGAGCAGTTCTTC
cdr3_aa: CSAESGTVTYNEQFF

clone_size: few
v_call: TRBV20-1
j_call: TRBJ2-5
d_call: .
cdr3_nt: TGCAGTGCTAGATGGGTTCAAGAGACCCAGTACTTC
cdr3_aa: CSARWVQETQYF

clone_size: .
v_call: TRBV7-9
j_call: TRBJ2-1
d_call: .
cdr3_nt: TGTGCCAGCAGCTTACCGGTCTCCTACAATGAGCAGTTCTTC
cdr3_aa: CASSLPVSYNEQFF

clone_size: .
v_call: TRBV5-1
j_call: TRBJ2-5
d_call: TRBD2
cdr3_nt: TGCGCCAGCAGAAGACTAGCGGGACGTGGCGAGACCCAGTACTTC
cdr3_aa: CASRRLAGRGETQYF

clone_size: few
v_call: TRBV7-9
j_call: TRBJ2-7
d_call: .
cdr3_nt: TGTGCCAGCAGTTACCAGAATGACGAGCAGTACTTC
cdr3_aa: CASSYQNDEQYF

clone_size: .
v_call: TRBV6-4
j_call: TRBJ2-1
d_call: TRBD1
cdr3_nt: TGTGCCAGCAGGACAACTAAGGGGGACAGGGCGATCAATGAGCAGTTCTTC
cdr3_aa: CASRTTKGDRAINEQFF

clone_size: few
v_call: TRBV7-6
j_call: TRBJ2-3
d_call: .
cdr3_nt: TGTGCCAGCAGCTTTACTAGTGGAGATACGCAGTATTTT
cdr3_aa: CASSFTSGDTQYF

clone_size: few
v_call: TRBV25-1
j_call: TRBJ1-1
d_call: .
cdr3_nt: TGTGCCAGCAGTGAAATCCGGGACACAAGCGTGGGGACTGAAGCTTTCTTT
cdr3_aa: CASSEIRDTSVGTEAFF

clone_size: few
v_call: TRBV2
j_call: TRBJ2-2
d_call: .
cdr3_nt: TGTGCCAGCAGTACCCTAGTAGGCGGCGGGGAGCTGTTTTTT
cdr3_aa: CASSTLVGGGELFF

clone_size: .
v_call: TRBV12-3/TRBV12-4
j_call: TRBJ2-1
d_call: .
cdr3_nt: TGTGCCAGCAGTTTAACTAGGGATGAGCAGTTCTTC
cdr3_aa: CASSLTRDEQFF

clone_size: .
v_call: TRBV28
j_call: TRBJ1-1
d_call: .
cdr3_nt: TGTGCCAGCAGTTTGGTGGGGACCGCTGAAGCTTTCTTT
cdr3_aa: CASSLVGTAEAFF

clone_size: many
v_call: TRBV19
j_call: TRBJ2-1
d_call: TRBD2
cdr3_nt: TGTGCCAGTAGTGAATCCGGGACTAGCTCCGATGAGCAGTTCTTC
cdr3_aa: CASSESGTSSDEQFF

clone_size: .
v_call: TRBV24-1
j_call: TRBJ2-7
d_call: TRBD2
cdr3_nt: TGTGCCACCAGTGACTCCTCGGGAGGTTGGGAGCAGTACTTC
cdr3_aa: CATSDSSGGWEQYF